What follows is one T cell receptor (beta chain) and its context. The authors' processing: The authors estimated nucleated cell counts from reference gene primer amplification. The repertoire was sequenced with immunoSEQ multiplex PCR; TCRdb's copy has only in-frame clones and lacks some. For V, J and clone size, that table is used; D and trimming come from the DNA. Among about 190,000 clones, almost 90% were seen once, and the ten largest hold 0.5% to 0.75%. Germline-derived CDR1 and CDR2 are MRHNA and SNTAGT. This CDR3 contains 13 residues. Trimming removed 3 bases at V and 3 bases at J, with 7 bases between. This record belongs to a study of blood T cell repertoires in COVID-19. As for the study in general: Acute-phase and convalescent COVID-19 samples originated in the United States, Italy and Spain. From T cells, B-cell-depleted T cells, or PBMCs came the material, which was cDNA or gDNA.

Sequencing was done on a sample of peripheral blood. This chain links TRBV6-4 with TRBJ2-3; D is possibly TRBD2 (5 bases). The receptor's source is a man in his fifties or sixties with acute or convalescent COVID-19. This CDR3 is CASSEEETDTQYF. As DNA, the CDR3 is TGTGCCAGCAGTGAGGAGGAGACAGATACGCAGTATTTT.